What follows are 2 T cell receptor beta chains derived from one specimen sequenced in a study of blood T cell repertoires in COVID-19. TCRdb's copy holds only in-frame clones and misses some; the assay was immunoSEQ multiplex PCR. This table holds 100,000 to 150,000 clones, roughly 80% found once. Sequenced material: peripheral blood. All receptors come from a man at least 80 years old with COVID-19, enrolled during active disease.

In its sample, this clone was seen once. The CDR3 DNA sequence: TGTGCCAGCAGCTCCAGGGGTACTGAAGCTTTCTTT. The encoded protein is CASSSRGTEAFF. The chain combines TRBV7-9 with TRBJ1-1; possible D gene TRBD1, 6 bases. Germline loops: CDR1 SEHNR, CDR2 FQNEAQ (reference sequence). Between the trimmed V and J ends, which lost 4 bases and 5 bases, there was a span of 8 bases. The CDR3 is 12 amino acids.

This clone was seen just once. The chain combines TRBV28 with TRBJ2-5; TRBD1 matches at 9 bases. Germline CDR1 reads MDHEN; CDR2 reads SYDVKM. The CDR3 covers 14 residues. Trimming at V came to 7 bases and at J to 6 bases, leaving 9 bases not matched to a gene. Written as DNA, the CDR3 is TGTGCCAGCAACGTACAGGGGGCGGAAAAGACCCAGTACTTC. Its protein is CASNVQGAEKTQYF.